The 5 T cell receptor beta chains in this list originate from one sample, sequenced in a study of OX40 agonist ivuxolimab in advanced cancers. The assay was immunoSEQ multiplex PCR, and TCRdb's table has in-frame clones only and misses some. This sample has approximately 80,000 clones; 90% occur once, and the top ten carry around 0.34%. The sample here was CD4+ or CD8+ T cells sorted from blood, taken in a trial of the OX40 agonist ivuxolimab. These TCRs come from an adult with an advanced solid tumor such as melanoma, head and neck, liver or kidney cancer.

The chain couples TRBV7-2 to TRBJ2-5; 7 nucleotides agree with TRBD2. V shed 2 bases, J shed 5 bases, and the junction held 8 bases outside the gene matches. CDR1 is SGHTA and CDR2 is FQGNSA in the germline V gene. The CDR3 sequence is 15 residues long. This CDR3 reads CASSLFSGGTETQYF. The CDR3 DNA is TGTGCCAGCAGCTTATTTTCGGGGGGTACGGAGACCCAGTACTTC.

The chain recombines TRBV19 with TRBJ1-2; D ambiguous. Trimming pared 3 bases from V and 5 bases from J, leaving 13 bases between. Germline-derived CDR1 and CDR2 are LNHDA and SQIVND (reference sequence). CDR3 length: 14 amino acids. The CDR3 reads CASSIPDPRYGYTF. The CDR3 DNA is TGTGCCAGTAGTATTCCTGATCCCAGATATGGCTACACCTTC.

Details on this clone: An end of the junction does not agree with germline; a read error may underlie this. The V and J genes are TRBV7-7 and TRBJ2-5; D not certain. Per germline, CDR1 SSHAT and CDR2 FNYEAQ (reference sequence). The CDR3 contains 13 residues. The CDR3 DNA reads as TGTGCTAGCAGCTTTGCAGGTGGAGAGACCCAGTACTTC. Protein: CASSFAGGETQYF. The entire variable domain, with the rest obtained from reference TRBV7-7 and TRBJ2-5, is as follows: GAGVSQSPRYKVTKRGQDVTLRCDPISSHATLYWYQQALGQGPEFLTYFNYEAQPDKSGLPSDRFSAERPEGSISTLTIQRTEQRDSAMYRCASSFAGGETQYFGPGTRLLVL.

The CDR3 bases are TGCGCCAGCAGCCAAGGGACACTAATTTATAGCAATCAGCCCCAGCATTTT. This sequence encodes CASSQGTLIYSNQPQHF. The rearrangement uses TRBV4-1 and TRBJ1-5; the D gene is possibly TRBD1 (5 bases). The CDR3 totals 17 residues. CDR1 and CDR2 (germline): MGHRA, YSYEKL. V lost 1 base to trimming and J lost 0 bases, with 13 bases between them.

The chain uses TRBV7-6 and TRBJ2-3; 7 positions match TRBD1. The germline CDR1 and CDR2 sequences are SGHVS and FNYEAQ. The CDR3 extends over 12 amino acids. With 4 bases clipped from V and 5 bases from J, the junction kept 0 bases outside the gene matches. CDR3 coding DNA: TGTGCCAGCAGCTCAGGGGGAGATACGCAGTATTTT. It codes for CASSSGGDTQYF.